A single sample gave rise to the 9 T cell receptor beta chains below, sequenced in a study of blood T cell repertoires in COVID-19 (dated by TCRdb to 2020 to 2021). Library preparation was by the immunoSEQ multiplex PCR assay. Entries here come from immuneACCESS through TCRdb and include only in-frame sequences with V and J called. Some clones fail to appear in such tables; in the studies checked, an unresolved V gene covers under half of the shortfall, and the cause of the remainder is unknown. The sample table lists 150,000 to 200,000 clones, roughly 90% of them with a count of one. Jointly, the top ten make up about 0.59% of the sample. Sequencing was done on a sample of peripheral blood. The receptors come from a man between 45 and 60 years old with acute or convalescent COVID-19.

The rearrangement joins TRBV28 to TRBJ1-1; D unclear. V was shortened by 2 bases and J by 1 base, with 8 bases between the two germline ends. CDR1 MDHEN and CDR2 SYDVKM come from the germline V gene. The CDR3 totals 14 residues. This CDR3 is CASSLADSNTEAFF. CDR3 DNA sequence: TGTGCCAGCAGTTTAGCCGACTCGAACACTGAAGCTTTCTTT. Full variable domain (rest looked up from reference TRBV28 and TRBJ1-1): DVKVTQSSRYLVKRTGEKVFLECVQDMDHENMFWYRQDPGLGLRLIYFSYDVKMKEKGDIPEGYSVSREKKERFSLILESASTNQTSMYLCASSLADSNTEAFFGQGTRLTVV.

The CDR3 loop is CASIFPRTVSGNTIYF. The CDR3 DNA is TGTGCCAGCATTTTCCCCCGGACAGTCTCTGGAAACACCATATATTTT. The rearrangement links TRBV27 to TRBJ1-3, with D perhaps TRBD1 (6 bases). The CDR3 loop spans 16 amino acids. V dropped 7 bases and J dropped 0 bases, with 16 bases sitting between them. Germline V lookup: CDR1 MNHEY, CDR2 SMNVEV (reference sequence).

The chain joins TRBV28 to TRBJ2-3; 8 bases align to TRBD2. The CDR3 runs 16 residues. The V gene's germline CDR1 is MDHEN and CDR2 SYDVKM. V shed 1 base and J 5 bases; nucleotides not matched to a gene: 8. The CDR3 DNA follows: TGTGCCAGCAGTTTATCACAAGCGGGAGCCCAAGATACGCAGTATTTT. Protein: CASSLSQAGAQDTQYF.

The chain joins TRBV2 to TRBJ2-7, with a tentative D call TRBD1 (6 bases). Trimming stripped 6 bases from V and 2 bases from J, with 20 bases between. Germline CDR1 SNHLY, CDR2 FYNNEI. The CDR3 contains 16 residues. This chain's CDR3 is CASRHYPGTKTYEQYF. Written as DNA, the CDR3 is TGTGCCAGCAGACACTACCCCGGGACAAAGACCTACGAGCAGTACTTC.

The chain's CDR3 is CASSLPWTGGGQETQYF. As DNA, the CDR3 is TGCGCCAGCAGCTTACCCTGGACAGGGGGCGGCCAAGAGACCCAGTACTTC. This sequence joins TRBV5-1 and TRBJ2-5; 11 nucleotides match TRBD1. V lost 2 bases, J lost 1 base, and 7 bases stayed unmatched. Germline CDR1 reads SGHRS; CDR2 reads YFSETQ. CDR3 length: 17 residues.

The rearrangement joins TRBV7-2 to TRBJ1-3, with 7 nucleotides matching TRBD1. There are 15 residues in the CDR3. The V and J ends lost 5 bases and 3 bases, in that order; junction bases with no gene match: 7. Germline V gene lookup returns CDR1 SGHTA and CDR2 FQGNSA. CDR3 bases: TGTGCCAGCAGCCCGAACAGGGGCTTTGGAAACACCATATATTTT. Amino acids: CASSPNRGFGNTIYF.

The V call is TRBV6-5, the J call TRBJ1-1; TRBD1 matches 7 bases. The ends lost 7 bases at V and 6 bases at J; junction bases unmatched: 8. Germline V lookup: CDR1 MNHEY, CDR2 SVGAGI. The CDR3 is 13 residues long. In DNA, the CDR3 is TGTGCCAGCAAGTACACCGGGACAGCTGAAGCTTTCTTT. Protein product: CASKYTGTAEAFF.

J is TRBJ1-1 and V is TRBV27; tentatively, D is TRBD1 (5 bases). Trimming stripped 5 bases from V and 0 bases from J, with 7 bases between. The V gene's germline CDR1 is MNHEY and CDR2 SMNVEV (reference sequence). The CDR3 loop spans 13 amino acids. The CDR3 loop is CASSTGLNTEAFF. The DNA of the CDR3 is TGTGCCAGCAGTACAGGACTGAACACTGAAGCTTTCTTT.

V is TRBV4-3 and J is TRBJ1-4; D is undetermined. From germline, CDR1 is LGHNA and CDR2 YSLEER. Trimming shortened V by 0 bases and J by 4 bases, and 15 bases separated the two germline ends. The CDR3 has 17 residues. CDR3 nucleotide sequence: TGCGCCAGCAGCCAAGATAGAGGTCCGGGTCTTAATGAAAAACTGTTTTTT. Encoded protein: CASSQDRGPGLNEKLFF.